This entry concerns a single T cell receptor (beta chain). This sample was taken from a study of blood T cell repertoires in COVID-19. Study-level background: The United States, Italy and Spain supplied acute and convalescent COVID-19 samples. T cells, B-cell-depleted T cells, or PBMCs provided the cDNA or gDNA that served as material.

Germline loops: CDR1 LGHDT, CDR2 YNNKEL (reference sequence). This CDR3 spans 18 amino acids. With 3 bases clipped from V and 3 bases from J, the junction kept 14 bases outside the gene matches. Authors' data handling: Reference gene primer amplification yielded estimated nucleated cell counts. The repertoire was sequenced with immunoSEQ multiplex PCR; TCRdb's copy has only in-frame clones and lacks some. Clone size and the V and J calls come from that table; the DNA yielded D and trimming. The repertoire holds about 50,000 clones, less than 85% seen once, with around 9.1% in the top ten. This sequence was found in a man aged 60-69 years with acute or convalescent COVID-19. The genes are TRBV3-1 (or the pseudogene TRBV3-2) and TRBJ1-2; the match to TRBD1 covers 9 bases. Sequenced sample: peripheral blood. CDR3 loop: CASSQGLLTGGADYGYTF. Here the CDR3 DNA reads TGTGCCAGCAGCCAGGGGCTTCTAACAGGGGGCGCCGACTATGGCTACACCTTC.